These 25 T cell receptor beta chains came from one sample sequenced in a study of Ad26.COV2.S vaccination and SARS-CoV-2 variants. Libraries were prepared by immunoSEQ multiplex PCR; TCRdb keeps only in-frame clonotypes and omits some of them. The sample includes 400,000 or so clones, roughly nine tenths of them seen just once. The treatment is: around 19 received Ad26.COV2.S at low or high dose, single or two shots; several received placebo; per-sample allocation not given. At day 63 after the first vaccine or placebo injection, samples were drawn. The sequencing here drew on peripheral blood, taken in a trial of Ad26.COV2.S vaccine versus placebo. The origin of the receptors is a person aged 18 to 65 who received the Ad26.COV2.S COVID-19 vaccine or a placebo.

The V and J genes are TRBV6-2 or TRBV6-3 and TRBJ2-1; D is perhaps TRBD1 (6 bases). Germline-derived CDR1 and CDR2 are MNHEY and SVGEGT. Trimming took 1 base from V and 2 from J, leaving 12 bases between them. CDR3 length: 16 amino acids. This CDR3 is CASSYFRGETYNEQFF. The CDR3 coding sequence is TGTGCCAGCAGTTACTTCAGGGGAGAGACCTACAATGAGCAGTTCTTC.

The V gene is TRBV15, the J gene TRBJ1-2, with TRBD1 as a possible D gene (5 bases). Germline CDR1 and CDR2: LNHNV and YYDKDF (reference sequence). CDR3 length equals 15 residues. Trimming pared 3 bases from V and 3 bases from J, leaving 14 bases between. CDR3 coding DNA: TGTGCCACCAGCAGTCCAGGGTCGGTTTACTATGGCTACACCTTC. Its protein product is CATSSPGSVYYGYTF.

The chain carries TRBV3-1 (or the pseudogene TRBV3-2) and TRBJ2-4; D is perhaps TRBD1 (5 bases). Trimming took off 0 bases at V and 0 bases at J, with 9 bases between the two ends. Germline lookup yields CDR1 LGHDT and CDR2 YNNKEL (reference sequence). The CDR3 totals 16 residues. The CDR3 coding sequence is TGTGCCAGCAGCCAAGAACCAGGGAAAGCCAAAAACATTCAGTACTTC. As protein: CASSQEPGKAKNIQYF.

The chain uses TRBV27 and TRBJ1-6; D not certain. This CDR3 is built from 15 residues. Trimming took off 7 bases at V and 7 bases at J, with 17 bases between the two ends. Germline values: CDR1 MNHEY, CDR2 SMNVEV (reference sequence). CDR3 bases: TGTGCCAGCATGCCGGTTTTCACGCGGAATTCACCCCTCCACTTT. This codes for CASMPVFTRNSPLHF.

This chain joins TRBV19 and TRBJ1-5; no clear D. Trimming left V 3 bases short and J 1 base short, with 10 bases between. Germline CDR1 and CDR2: LNHDA and SQIVND (reference sequence). This CDR3 contains 15 residues. For the CDR3, the DNA is TGTGCCAGTAGTATTTCTCTTGAGAGCAATCAGCCCCAGCATTTT. It is translated as CASSISLESNQPQHF.

J is TRBJ1-2 and V is TRBV27; 11 bases match TRBD1. The CDR3 has 13 residues. J lost 7 bases, V lost 9 bases, and 7 bases had no gene match. CDR1 is MNHEY and CDR2 is SMNVEV in the germline V gene (reference sequence). CDR3 sequence (DNA): TGTGCCAGTAGACTGGGACAGGGGGGTGGCTACACCTTC. Protein: CASRLGQGGGYTF.

The chain uses TRBV14 and TRBJ2-7; TRBD1 matches at 9 bases. The germline V gene has CDR1 SGHDN and CDR2 FVKESK. J was trimmed by 3 bases and V by 0 bases; bases with no gene match: 3. This CDR3 is built from 15 residues. The CDR3 sequence: CASSQDRDRDYEQYF. CDR3 bases: TGTGCCAGCAGCCAAGACCGGGACAGGGACTACGAGCAGTACTTC.

In this sample, this clone turned up once. The chain couples TRBV6-1 to TRBJ1-3; D ambiguous. Trimming cost V 0 bases and J 0 bases, with 9 bases left between them. The germline CDR1 and CDR2 sequences are MNHNS and SASEGT. CDR3 length equals 16 residues. CDR3 coding DNA: TGTGCCAGCAGTGAAGCCAGCCAGGCCTCTGGAAACACCATATATTTT. Amino acid sequence: CASSEASQASGNTIYF.

V usage is TRBV3-1 (or the pseudogene TRBV3-2) and J usage is TRBJ1-1; D is unresolved. Trimming took off 0 bases at V and 1 base at J, with 6 bases between the two ends. The CDR3 spans 14 residues. The germline V gene encodes CDR1 LGHDT and CDR2 YNNKEL (reference sequence). CDR3 protein: CASSQEPSNTEAFF. The CDR3 DNA reads as TGTGCCAGCAGCCAAGAGCCCTCGAACACTGAAGCTTTCTTT.

V and J are TRBV7-2 and TRBJ2-5; D perhaps matches TRBD2 (7 bases). Per the germline V gene, CDR1 is SGHTA and CDR2 is FQGNSA. The CDR3 extends over 15 amino acids. Trimming pared 7 bases from V and 5 bases from J, leaving 20 bases between. CDR3 sequence: CASNWRGGREETQYF. The DNA for the CDR3 is TGTGCCAGCAACTGGAGGGGGGGCCGGGAGGAGACCCAGTACTTC.

The sample holds one count of this clone. The V gene is TRBV7-8, the J gene TRBJ2-5; D is unclear. This CDR3 is 14 amino acids long. Trimming took off 4 bases at V and 7 bases at J, with 16 bases between the two ends. Looked up from germline, CDR1 is SGHVS and CDR2 is FQNEAQ. In DNA, the CDR3 is TGTGCCAGCAGCTCCTCGGACGAACTGGTGACCCAGTACTTC. It codes for CASSSSDELVTQYF.

The V and J genes are TRBV5-6 and TRBJ2-7; 7 bases are shared with TRBD1. Germline V gene lookup returns CDR1 SGHDT and CDR2 YYEEEE. Losses at the gene ends were 0 bases for V and 3 bases for J; bases not matched to a gene: 6. The CDR3 is made up of 15 amino acids. The CDR3 sequence is CASSLARGKGYEQYF. The CDR3 nucleotides are TGTGCCAGCAGCTTGGCCAGGGGGAAAGGCTACGAGCAGTACTTC.

The genes are TRBV5-1 and TRBJ2-3; D may be TRBD1 (5 bases). Deletions cut 3 bases from V and 0 bases from J, with 14 bases between. The CDR3 loop spans 16 amino acids. The germline CDR1 and CDR2 sequences are SGHRS and YFSETQ. This CDR3 reads CASSSLTRTSTDTQYF. The CDR3 nucleotides read TGCGCCAGCAGCTCCCTCACAAGGACAAGCACAGATACGCAGTATTTT.

V gene TRBV5-1 combines with J gene TRBJ1-2; the match to TRBD1 covers 7 bases. Trimming took 4 bases from V and 4 from J; bases not matched to a gene: 10. Germline CDR1 reads SGHRS; CDR2 reads YFSETQ. The CDR3 is 15 residues long. The CDR3 is CASSHGTEDGYGYTF. CDR3 DNA: TGCGCCAGCAGCCATGGGACAGAGGACGGCTATGGCTACACCTTC. Complete variable domain (other parts from reference TRBV5-1 and TRBJ1-2): KAGVTQTPRYLIKTRGQQVTLSCSPISGHRSVSWYQQTPGQGLQFLFEYFSETQRNKGNFPGRFSGRQFSNSRSEMNVSTLELGDSALYLCASSHGTEDGYGYTFGSGTRLTVV.

V gene TRBV4-3 combines with J gene TRBJ1-4; D is ambiguous. Trimming pared 0 bases from V and 0 bases from J, leaving 8 bases between. The germline V gene has CDR1 LGHNA and CDR2 YSLEER. CDR3 length equals 16 residues. Here the CDR3 reads CASSQDPRATNEKLFF. CDR3 nucleotides: TGCGCCAGCAGCCAAGATCCGCGAGCAACTAATGAAAAACTGTTTTTT.

The CDR3 DNA reads TGTGCCAGCATTCAGGAGAACACTGAAGCTTTCTTT. Amino acids: CASIQENTEAFF. The chain joins TRBV2 to TRBJ1-1, with unresolved D. There are 12 residues in the CDR3. Germline values: CDR1 SNHLY, CDR2 FYNNEI. The V end lost 7 bases, the J end lost 1 base, and 7 bases lay between the germline ends.

The V gene is TRBV12-3 or TRBV12-4, the J gene TRBJ1-1; D might be TRBD1 (5 bases). Trimming took 4 bases from V and 9 from J, leaving 12 bases between them. The CDR3 runs to 12 residues. The CDR3 bases are TGTGCCAGCAGTTGGGGGGTCGCAAAAGCTTTCTTT. This sequence encodes CASSWGVAKAFF.

V and J are TRBV5-8 and TRBJ2-3; 7 bases align to TRBD2. Germline V gene data show CDR1 as SGHTS and CDR2 as YDEGEE. The J segment lost 4 bases and the V segment lost 9 bases, leaving 11 bases of the junction unmatched. The CDR3 has 14 residues. The CDR3 DNA is TGTGCCACCTCGGCGGGGGATTTAGCAGATACGCAGTATTTT. This translates into CATSAGDLADTQYF.

The chain links TRBV7-2 to TRBJ1-3; TRBD1 matches 9 bases. Germline assignment: CDR1 SGHTA and CDR2 FQGNSA. Germline trimming cut 3 bases from V and 4 bases from J; bases unmatched to any gene: 7. CDR3 length: 16 amino acids. CDR3 DNA sequence: TGTGCCAGCAGCTTTTTTGGACAGGGGTTAGGAAACACCATATATTTT. Translating it yields CASSFFGQGLGNTIYF. Together with reference TRBV7-2 and TRBJ1-3, the CDR3 gives the full variable domain: GAGVSQSPSNKVTEKGKDVELRCDPISGHTALYWYRQSLGQGLEFLIYFQGNSAPDKSGLPSDRFSAERTGGSVSTLTIQRTQQEDSAVYLCASSFFGQGLGNTIYFGEGSWLTVV.

The rearrangement uses TRBV18 and TRBJ2-4; D remains unclear. This CDR3 spans 15 amino acids. Trimming left V 3 bases short and J 2 bases short, with 11 bases between. Germline V gives CDR1 KGHSH, CDR2 LQKENI. For the CDR3, the DNA is TGTGCCAGCTCACCTTCGGGCAGTACCAAAAACATTCAGTACTTC. Protein: CASSPSGSTKNIQYF.

The rearrangement joins TRBV4-3 to TRBJ1-4; unclear D gene. Germline V gene sequence: CDR1 LGHNA, CDR2 YSLEER. V shed 0 bases and J shed 2 bases, with 7 bases lying between them. This CDR3 spans 15 amino acids. DNA of the CDR3: TGCGCCAGCAGCCAAGATGGGAAGACTAATGAAAAACTGTTTTTT. Encoded protein: CASSQDGKTNEKLFF.

This clone has only one observation. This chain links TRBV7-9 with TRBJ2-3, with 9 positions matching TRBD1. After removal of 8 bases from V and 3 bases from J, the junction contained 9 bases not matched to a gene. This CDR3 has 15 amino acids. Per germline, CDR1 SEHNR and CDR2 FQNEAQ (reference sequence). The CDR3 sequence: CASSRYRGPTDTQYF. The CDR3 nucleotides read TGTGCCAGCTCCCGGTACAGGGGGCCTACAGATACGCAGTATTTT.

This clone was recorded once. The chain joins TRBV4-1 to TRBJ1-2, with a tentative D call TRBD1 (5 bases). The CDR3 extends over 13 amino acids. V was shortened by 0 bases and J by 8 bases, with 10 bases between the two germline ends. Germline CDR1 is MGHRA and CDR2 is YSYEKL. CDR3 nucleotides: TGCGCCAGCAGCCAAGATCCACGGGGGGGCTACACCTTC. This translates into CASSQDPRGGYTF.

The chain uses TRBV13 and TRBJ2-7; TRBD1 might be the D (5 bases). Trimming left V 2 bases short and J 4 bases short, with 12 bases between. This CDR3 is 14 amino acids long. Germline V gene lookup returns CDR1 PRHDT and CDR2 FYEKMQ (reference sequence). CDR3 sequence (DNA): TGTGCCAGCAGCTTAAGGGGATCCCGATACGAGCAGTACTTC. This translates into CASSLRGSRYEQYF. Filled out from reference TRBV13 and TRBJ2-7, the complete variable domain reads AAGVIQSPRHLIKEKRETATLKCYPIPRHDTVYWYQQGPGQDPQFLISFYEKMQSDKGSIPDRFSAQQFSDYHSELNMSSLELGDSALYFCASSLRGSRYEQYFGPGTRLTVT.

CDR3 in DNA: TGTGCCACCAGTGGTTGGGGAGAGAGCTCCTACAATGAGCAGTTCTTC. It yields the protein CATSGWGESSYNEQFF. The chain recombines TRBV24-1 with TRBJ2-1; D perhaps matches TRBD2 (5 bases). The CDR3 runs 16 residues. The germline CDR1 and CDR2 sequences are KGHDR and SFDVKD. V was trimmed by 5 bases and J by 0 bases, leaving 13 bases between them.